These 4 T cell receptor beta chains share one sample of origin, sequenced in a study of cytomegalovirus exposure and HLA in healthy donors. The PCR contained 60 Vbeta and 13 Jbeta primers. TCRdb keeps only in-frame clones here, not all; method: immunoSEQ multiplex PCR. The sample lists around 150,000 clones, about 82% seen once, with about 7% in the top ten. Sequencing used PBMCs. The origin of the receptors is a woman aged 25 to 39 in good health and CMV-seropositive.

The chain has TRBV19 and TRBJ1-2, with D possibly matching TRBD1 (5 bases). Germline lookup yields CDR1 LNHDA and CDR2 SQIVND (reference sequence). V dropped 2 bases and J dropped 6 bases, with 19 bases sitting between them. The CDR3 loop spans 16 amino acids. In DNA form, the CDR3 reads TGTGCCAGTAGTATAATGGACGCAGGGCCCTCTGATGGCTACACCTTC. This encodes CASSIMDAGPSDGYTF.

This chain joins TRBV27 and TRBJ2-7, with TRBD2 matching 10 bases. Germline V CDR1 and CDR2: MNHEY, SMNVEV (reference sequence). This CDR3 has 15 residues. The J segment lost 1 base and the V segment lost 4 bases, leaving 4 bases of the junction unmatched. DNA for the CDR3: TGTGCCAGCAGTTCCCAGCGGGGGGGATCCTACGAGCAGTACTTC. Translated: CASSSQRGGSYEQYF.

The genes are TRBV7-9 and TRBJ1-2, with D maybe TRBD1 (5 bases). The V gene's germline CDR1 is SEHNR and CDR2 FQNEAQ (reference sequence). CDR3 size: 14 residues. V gave up 1 base and J gave up 3 bases, with 9 bases separating them. CDR3 DNA sequence: TGTGCCAGCAGCTTAGGGGAGGGGTACTATGGCTACACCTTC. It specifies CASSLGEGYYGYTF.

The chain combines TRBV10-3 with TRBJ2-5; 7 positions agree with TRBD2. CDR3 length: 13 residues. CDR1 ENHRY and CDR2 SYGVKD come from the germline V gene. Trimming at V came to 8 bases and at J to 4 bases, leaving 7 bases not matched to a gene. The CDR3 coding sequence is TGTGCCATCTCCCCCCCTAGCGGAGAGACCCAGTACTTC. Protein product: CAISPPSGETQYF.